These 19 T cell receptor beta chains were sequenced from one sample in a study of post-analysis software for immune sequencing data. Study findings and constraints: When patients were compared with controls, four or five TRBV segments were more frequent, TRBV5-6, TRBV5-1 and TRBV20-1 among them.

These receptors are not linked to any known antigen. Unique molecular identifiers were carried by the TCR beta cDNA libraries. One entry per CDR3 protein results from TCRdb running MiXCR on the PCR reads. The sample yields roughly 670,000 distinct CDR3 sequences, approximately 60% seen once. The sequenced material came from blood. The receptors shown here come from a girl aged 2 to 9 with multiple sclerosis.

V usage is TRBV5-6 and J usage is TRBJ1-5; 8 nucleotides align to TRBD1. CDR1 is SGHDT, CDR2 YYEEEE, per germline. After removal of 3 bases from V and 2 bases from J, the junction contained 7 bases not matched to a gene. The CDR3 is 16 amino acids. The CDR3 DNA is TGTGCCAGCAGCTCCGCAGGGGGCGCGGGCAATCAGCCCCAGCATTTT. Translating gives CASSSAGGAGNQPQHF.

Only a few counts were recorded for this clonotype. The chain has TRBV20-1 and TRBJ2-4; 9 bases align to TRBD1. The CDR3 contains 13 residues. Trimming removed 5 bases from V and 7 bases from J; junction bases left unmatched: 6. Germline V lookup: CDR1 DFQATT, CDR2 SNEGSKA (reference sequence). In DNA form, the CDR3 reads TGCAGTGCTGATAACAGGGGGCTTAACATTCAGTACTTC. It translates to CSADNRGLNIQYF.

The chain uses TRBV7-9 and TRBJ2-6; D gene ambiguous. With 5 bases removed from V and 2 bases from J, the gap between germline ends came to 16 bases. This CDR3 contains 17 residues. CDR1 and CDR2 (germline): SEHNR, FQNEAQ (reference sequence). CDR3 protein: CASSQSGREPGANVLTF. The CDR3 DNA reads as TGTGCCAGCAGCCAGTCGGGCCGCGAACCTGGGGCCAACGTCCTGACTTTC.

This clonotype showed up just once. This chain uses TRBV5-1 with TRBJ2-1, with TRBD2 identical over 7 bases. After removal of 3 bases from V and 5 bases from J, the junction contained 8 bases not matched to a gene. The CDR3 spans 15 residues. From germline, CDR1 is SGHRS and CDR2 YFSETQ. The CDR3 loop is CASSSLPGGDNEQFF. CDR3 coding DNA: TGCGCCAGCAGCTCGTTACCGGGAGGCGACAATGAGCAGTTCTTC.

This rearrangement joins TRBV5-5 to TRBJ2-4, with 8 nucleotides matching TRBD2. Germline V gene sequence: CDR1 SGHKS, CDR2 YYEKEE (reference sequence). Unmatched junction bases numbered 6, after V lost 5 bases and J lost 8 bases. This CDR3 is built from 13 residues. The CDR3 DNA reads as TGTGCCAGCAGGTCGGGACTAGATGACATTCAGTACTTC. Translating gives CASRSGLDDIQYF.

This chain links TRBV6-5 with TRBJ1-1; a possible D gene is TRBD1 (6 bases). The V and J ends lost 4 bases and 7 bases respectively, with 16 bases between them. CDR3 length: 14 residues. Germline V gene data show CDR1 as MNHEY and CDR2 as SVGAGI. The CDR3 DNA reads as TGTGCCAGCAGTTCGTCCCGGGACACTATTGAAGCTTTCTTT. Translated: CASSSSRDTIEAFF.

This clonotype was observed a handful of times. The V gene is TRBV15, the J gene TRBJ1-2; no clear D. The CDR3 runs to 17 residues. Germline V lookup: CDR1 LNHNV, CDR2 YYDKDF (reference sequence). The V and J ends lost 5 bases and 8 bases respectively, with 27 bases between them. The CDR3 region has the DNA TGTGCCACCAGCTTACGCTCGGAGTTAAGGAGGGCTATCGGCTACACCTTC. Its translation: CATSLRSELRRAIGYTF.

V is TRBV9 and J is TRBJ2-7, with no clear D. CDR3 size: 13 residues. V was cut by 1 base and J by 0 bases, with 5 bases left in between. Per germline, CDR1 SGDLS and CDR2 YYNGEE. The CDR3 here is CASSVSTSYEQYF. The CDR3 DNA reads TGTGCCAGCAGCGTATCCACCTCCTACGAGCAGTACTTC.

The chain couples TRBV12-3 or TRBV12-4 to TRBJ2-1, with unresolved D. V lost 6 bases to trimming and J lost 5 bases, with 8 bases between them. The CDR3 runs to 12 residues. The CDR3 region is CASSRTDNEQFF. CDR3 in DNA: TGTGCCAGCAGCCGGACGGACAATGAGCAGTTCTTC.

This clonotype occurred a few times. The V gene is TRBV29-1, the J gene TRBJ2-4; TRBD2 matches 9 bases. Germline assignment: CDR1 SQVTM and CDR2 ANQGSEA. Trimming removed 6 bases from V and 9 bases from J; junction bases left unmatched: 12. This CDR3 comprises 14 residues. CDR3 sequence reads: CSVIYGTSWVIQYF. The CDR3 nucleotides read TGCAGCGTCATCTACGGGACTAGCTGGGTCATTCAGTACTTC.

The sample holds many counts of this clonotype. J is TRBJ2-1 and V is TRBV12-3 or TRBV12-4; 7 bases line up with TRBD1. The CDR3 has 13 amino acids. J gave up 7 bases and V 5 bases, and 5 bases lay outside the gene matches. The CDR3 DNA follows: TGTGCCAGCAGTCCGACAGGGAGTAATGAGCAGTTCTTC. It specifies CASSPTGSNEQFF.

Concerning this clonotype: The junction and the germline gene differ at one end; a read error may be behind it. CDR3 in DNA: TGTGCCAGCAGCTTCCAACTAGCGGGAGGGCCAGATACGCGGTATTTT. This sequence encodes CASSFQLAGGPDTRYF. V gene TRBV9 combines with J gene TRBJ2-3; 13 positions agree with TRBD2. CDR1 and CDR2 from the germline V gene are SGDLS and YYNGEE. This CDR3 is built from 16 residues.

This clonotype has a handful of counts. The genes are TRBV11-2 and TRBJ2-1; D not resolved. V was pared by 7 bases and J by 10 bases, with 14 bases between. Germline assignment: CDR1 SGHAT and CDR2 FQNNGV. The CDR3 has 12 amino acids. In DNA form, the CDR3 reads TGTGCCAGCAACAGTCCGGACGGGGAGCAGTTCTTC. It encodes CASNSPDGEQFF.

This clonotype was observed a few times. The chain uses TRBV10-2 and TRBJ2-1; D not resolved. The V gene's germline CDR1 is WSHSY and CDR2 SAAADI. The CDR3 has 11 amino acids. Trimming took 2 bases from V and 9 from J, leaving 5 bases between them. The CDR3 DNA is TGCGCCAGCAGTGAGGGCCTTGAGCAGTTCTTC. Its protein is CASSEGLEQFF.

CDR3 in DNA: TGCGCCAGCAGCCCAGGACAGGGGGGGGTGCATGAGCAGTTCTTC. The encoded protein is CASSPGQGGVHEQFF. The genes are TRBV5-1 and TRBJ2-1; 10 bases map to TRBD1. J lost 8 bases, V lost 4 bases, and 9 bases had no gene match. The CDR3 length is 15 residues. Germline V gene data show CDR1 as SGHRS and CDR2 as YFSETQ.

The chain links TRBV20-1 to TRBJ1-4, with TRBD1 matching 8 bases. The CDR3 is 18 amino acids. Germline-derived CDR1 and CDR2 are DFQATT and SNEGSKA (reference sequence). With 3 bases clipped from V and 0 bases from J, the junction kept 12 bases outside the gene matches. CDR3 in DNA: TGCAGTGCTAGGGGAGACAGGGGAATCGTTACAACTAATGAAAAACTGTTTTTT. Its protein product is CSARGDRGIVTTNEKLFF.

The chain employs TRBV5-1 and TRBJ2-6; 10 positions agree with TRBD1. Germline assignment: CDR1 SGHRS and CDR2 YFSETQ. This CDR3 is 15 amino acids long. The ends lost 4 bases at V and 3 bases at J; junction bases unmatched: 1. The CDR3 spells CASSGDRGGANVLTF. CDR3 nucleotides: TGCGCCAGCAGCGGGGACAGGGGTGGGGCCAACGTCCTGACTTTC.

The genes are TRBV20-1 and TRBJ2-1; 13 bases line up with TRBD2. Per germline, CDR1 DFQATT and CDR2 SNEGSKA (reference sequence). CDR3 length: 16 residues. Germline trimming cut 3 bases from V and 5 bases from J; bases unmatched to any gene: 7. CDR3 sequence reads: CSASPPGTSGDNEQFF. The CDR3 DNA reads TGCAGTGCTAGCCCTCCCGGGACTAGCGGGGACAATGAGCAGTTCTTC.

The J gene is TRBJ2-3, the V gene TRBV6-4; weak D call: TRBD2 (6 bases). Per germline, CDR1 MRHNA and CDR2 SNTAGT. The CDR3 runs to 16 residues. The V gene lost 2 bases and the J gene lost 0 bases, with 12 bases spanning the gap. The CDR3, as DNA: TGTGCCAGCAGTGACGACAGCGGGTCAAGCACAGATACGCAGTATTTT. The encoded protein is CASSDDSGSSTDTQYF.